Listed below are T cell receptor beta chains from one sample, sequenced in a study of T-cell memory formation after mild COVID-19. TCRdb reanalysed the 5' RACE reads using MiXCR and keeps one entry per CDR3 protein. The sample includes about 440,000 distinct CDR3 sequences, around 18% of them seen just once. The sample taken for sequencing was PBMCs or a T cell subset sorted from them (not recorded which). The source is an adult woman who had mild COVID-19 (a few samples of this study predate the infection). Cell type and time point are not known. Both conserved end residues are part of each CDR3. D genes are given only for firm matches. Not every row has a clone size; where given, it reads once, few, many or a size class.

abundance: few; j_gene: TRBJ1-5; d_gene: TRBD1; v_gene: TRBV3-1; CDR3aa: CASSARDRGFNQPQHF; CDR3nt: TGTGCCAGCAGCGCCCGGGACAGGGGATTCAATCAGCCCCAGCATTTT
abundance: -; j_gene: TRBJ1-3; d_gene: -; v_gene: TRBV4-1; CDR3aa: CASSQGLTADTIYF; CDR3nt: TGCGCCAGCAGCCAAGGTTTGACGGCAGACACCATATATTTT
abundance: few; j_gene: TRBJ1-3; d_gene: -; v_gene: TRBV15; CDR3aa: CATSRDGTVGNTIYF; CDR3nt: TGTGCCACCAGCAGAGACGGGACGGTCGGAAACACCATATATTTT
abundance: -; j_gene: TRBJ1-5; d_gene: -; v_gene: TRBV6-6; CDR3aa: CASSYSGFNNQPQHF; CDR3nt: TGTGCCAGCAGTTACTCGGGGTTCAATAATCAGCCCCAGCATTTT
abundance: -; j_gene: TRBJ1-4; d_gene: -; v_gene: TRBV7-6; CDR3aa: CASSSRDWEKLFF; CDR3nt: TGTGCCAGCAGCTCAAGGGATTGGGAAAAACTGTTTTTT
abundance: -; j_gene: TRBJ2-5; d_gene: -; v_gene: TRBV5-1; CDR3aa: CASSLGSVQETQYF; CDR3nt: TGCGCCAGCAGCTTGGGGTCAGTCCAAGAGACCCAGTACTTC
abundance: many; j_gene: TRBJ2-1; d_gene: TRBD2; v_gene: TRBV7-9; CDR3aa: CASSLDSLAGANEQFF; CDR3nt: TGTGCCAGCAGCTTAGATAGTCTAGCGGGAGCAAATGAGCAGTTCTTC
abundance: -; j_gene: TRBJ2-2; d_gene: -; v_gene: TRBV15; CDR3aa: CATSRGPNTGELFF; CDR3nt: TGTGCCACCAGCAGGGGGCCGAACACCGGGGAGCTGTTTTTT
abundance: -; j_gene: TRBJ2-7; d_gene: -; v_gene: TRBV6-5; CDR3aa: CASSYLAGPSYEQYF; CDR3nt: TGTGCCAGCAGTTACTTGGCGGGACCCTCCTACGAGCAGTACTTC
abundance: -; j_gene: TRBJ1-6; d_gene: TRBD1; v_gene: TRBV12-3/TRBV12-4; CDR3aa: CASSRPGTGALHF; CDR3nt: TGTGCCAGCAGTCGTCCCGGGACAGGGGCCCTCCACTTT
abundance: -; j_gene: TRBJ2-7; d_gene: -; v_gene: TRBV7-3; CDR3aa: CASSLWGSDEQYF; CDR3nt: TGTGCCAGCAGCTTATGGGGGTCGGACGAGCAGTACTTC
abundance: -; j_gene: TRBJ1-1; d_gene: -; v_gene: TRBV3-1; CDR3aa: CASSQDESRDTEAFF; CDR3nt: TGTGCCAGCAGCCAAGATGAGAGTAGGGACACTGAAGCTTTCTTT
abundance: few; j_gene: TRBJ2-3; d_gene: TRBD1; v_gene: TRBV30; CDR3aa: CAWRAPGQGQGTQYF; CDR3nt: TGTGCCTGGAGGGCGCCGGGACAGGGACAGGGGACGCAGTATTTT
abundance: -; j_gene: TRBJ1-1; d_gene: -; v_gene: TRBV3-1; CDR3aa: CASSPRASSNTEAFF; CDR3nt: TGTGCCAGCAGCCCACGGGCTTCCTCGAACACTGAAGCTTTCTTT
abundance: -; j_gene: TRBJ1-1; d_gene: -; v_gene: TRBV5-1; CDR3aa: CASSLADWDEAFF; CDR3nt: TGCGCCAGCAGCTTGGCAGACTGGGATGAAGCTTTCTTT
abundance: few; j_gene: TRBJ1-5; d_gene: -; v_gene: TRBV19; CDR3aa: CASSTSAGRADNQPQHF; CDR3nt: TGTGCCAGTAGTACCTCAGCCGGACGGGCCGACAATCAGCCCCAGCATTTT
abundance: -; j_gene: TRBJ2-7; d_gene: TRBD1; v_gene: TRBV5-1; CDR3aa: CASSLGTGAAHEQYF; CDR3nt: TGCGCCAGCAGCTTAGGGACAGGGGCCGCCCACGAGCAGTACTTC
abundance: few; j_gene: TRBJ2-7; d_gene: TRBD2; v_gene: TRBV5-1; CDR3aa: CASSFSGVDYEQYF; CDR3nt: TGCGCCAGCAGCTTCAGCGGGGTCGACTACGAGCAGTACTTC
abundance: few; j_gene: TRBJ2-1; d_gene: TRBD1; v_gene: TRBV7-2; CDR3aa: CASSVPGQGATYNEQFF; CDR3nt: TGTGCCAGCAGCGTCCCGGGACAGGGGGCGACCTACAATGAGCAGTTCTTC
abundance: -; j_gene: TRBJ2-7; d_gene: TRBD2; v_gene: TRBV9; CDR3aa: CASSVGPAGGTYEQYF; CDR3nt: TGTGCCAGCAGCGTAGGCCCCGCGGGAGGGACCTACGAGCAGTACTTC
abundance: -; j_gene: TRBJ1-5; d_gene: -; v_gene: TRBV24-1; CDR3aa: CATSDRTGGNQPQHF; CDR3nt: TGTGCCACCAGTGACCGGACCGGAGGCAATCAGCCCCAGCATTTT
abundance: many; j_gene: TRBJ2-7; d_gene: -; v_gene: TRBV4-2; CDR3aa: CASSQEWAGSVYEQYF; CDR3nt: TGTGCCAGCAGCCAAGAGTGGGCGGGTTCGGTTTACGAGCAGTACTTC
abundance: few; j_gene: TRBJ1-5; d_gene: -; v_gene: TRBV4-1; CDR3aa: CASSQGRASRKDQPQHF; CDR3nt: TGCGCCAGCAGCCAAGGCCGGGCCTCCCGCAAGGATCAGCCCCAGCATTTT
abundance: few; j_gene: TRBJ2-2; d_gene: -; v_gene: TRBV4-2; CDR3aa: CASSPRGLLNTGELFF; CDR3nt: TGTGCCAGCAGCCCGAGGGGTCTCTTAAACACCGGGGAGCTGTTTTTT
abundance: -; j_gene: TRBJ2-7; d_gene: -; v_gene: TRBV18; CDR3aa: CASSPNRESYEQYF; CDR3nt: TGTGCCAGCTCGCCTAACAGGGAATCCTACGAGCAGTACTTC
abundance: few; j_gene: TRBJ1-3; d_gene: -; v_gene: TRBV5-6; CDR3aa: CASSLLASGGVNTIYF; CDR3nt: TGTGCCAGCAGCTTACTAGCAAGCGGCGGGGTCAACACCATATATTTT
abundance: -; j_gene: TRBJ2-1; d_gene: TRBD1; v_gene: TRBV6-2/TRBV6-3; CDR3aa: CATSDRGGEQFF; CDR3nt: TGTGCCACCTCGGACAGGGGCGGTGAGCAGTTCTTC
abundance: few; j_gene: TRBJ2-7; d_gene: -; v_gene: TRBV12-3/TRBV12-4; CDR3aa: CASSLGVLEQYF; CDR3nt: TGTGCCAGCAGTTTAGGGGTGTTAGAGCAGTACTTC
abundance: few; j_gene: TRBJ1-5; d_gene: -; v_gene: TRBV30; CDR3aa: CAWSVMGVSNQPQHF; CDR3nt: TGTGCCTGGAGTGTGATGGGGGTAAGCAATCAGCCCCAGCATTTT
abundance: few; j_gene: TRBJ2-3; d_gene: TRBD1; v_gene: TRBV9; CDR3aa: CASSVGQGLSTDTQYF; CDR3nt: TGTGCCAGCAGCGTAGGACAGGGGCTTTCCACAGATACGCAGTATTTT
abundance: -; j_gene: TRBJ1-2; d_gene: -; v_gene: TRBV6-5; CDR3aa: CASSSMSGPNYGYTF; CDR3nt: TGTGCCAGCAGTTCCATGTCCGGGCCCAACTATGGCTACACCTTC
abundance: -; j_gene: TRBJ2-2; d_gene: TRBD2; v_gene: TRBV5-5; CDR3aa: CASSPRLAAVTGELFF; CDR3nt: TGTGCCAGCAGCCCCAGACTAGCGGCCGTCACCGGGGAGCTGTTTTTT